What follows is one TCR beta chain and its context. The antigen is undetermined. Germline assignment: CDR1 MNHEY and CDR2 SMNVEV (reference sequence). Losses at the gene ends were 2 bases for V and 6 bases for J; bases not matched to a gene: 3. The CDR3 extends over 15 amino acids. The data stem from a study of cytomegalovirus exposure and HLA in healthy donors. Whole-study results and caveats: Later analysis reportedly placed an Asian-associated ancestry cluster below the approximately 730-donor mean in N-insertions.

Both 60 Vbeta primers and 13 Jbeta primers went into the PCR. Generated by immunoSEQ multiplex PCR, the TCRdb table keeps only in-frame clones and is missing some. Among approximately 150,000 clones, roughly 80% were seen once, and the ten largest hold roughly 4%. The chain combines TRBV27 with TRBJ1-4, with 10 bases matching TRBD1. Material: PBMCs. The receptor was derived from a man aged 50 to 59 in good health and CMV-seropositive. CDR3 sequence reads: CASSLTGQGYEKLFF. The CDR3, as DNA: TGTGCCAGCAGTTTAACGGGACAGGGGTATGAAAAACTGTTTTTT.